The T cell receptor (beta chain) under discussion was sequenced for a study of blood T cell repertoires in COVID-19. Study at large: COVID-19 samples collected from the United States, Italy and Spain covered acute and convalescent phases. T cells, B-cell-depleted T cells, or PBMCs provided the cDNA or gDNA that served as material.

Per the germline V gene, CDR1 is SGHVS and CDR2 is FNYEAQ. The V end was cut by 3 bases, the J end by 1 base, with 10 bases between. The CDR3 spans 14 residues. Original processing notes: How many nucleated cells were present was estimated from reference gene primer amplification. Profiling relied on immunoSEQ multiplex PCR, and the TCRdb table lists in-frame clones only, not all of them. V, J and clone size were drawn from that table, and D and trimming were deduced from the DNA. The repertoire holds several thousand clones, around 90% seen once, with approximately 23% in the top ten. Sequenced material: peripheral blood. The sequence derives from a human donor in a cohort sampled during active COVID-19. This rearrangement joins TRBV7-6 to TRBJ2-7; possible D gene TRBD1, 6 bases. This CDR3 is CASSFRGGSYEQYF. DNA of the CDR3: TGTGCCAGCAGCTTTCGAGGGGGATCCTACGAGCAGTACTTC. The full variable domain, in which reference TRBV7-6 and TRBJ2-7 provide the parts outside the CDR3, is GAGVSQSPRYKVTKRGQDVALRCDPISGHVSLYWYRQALGQGPEFLTYFNYEAQQDKSGLPNDRFSAERPEGSISTLTIQRTEQRDSAMYRCASSFRGGSYEQYFGPGTRLTVT.